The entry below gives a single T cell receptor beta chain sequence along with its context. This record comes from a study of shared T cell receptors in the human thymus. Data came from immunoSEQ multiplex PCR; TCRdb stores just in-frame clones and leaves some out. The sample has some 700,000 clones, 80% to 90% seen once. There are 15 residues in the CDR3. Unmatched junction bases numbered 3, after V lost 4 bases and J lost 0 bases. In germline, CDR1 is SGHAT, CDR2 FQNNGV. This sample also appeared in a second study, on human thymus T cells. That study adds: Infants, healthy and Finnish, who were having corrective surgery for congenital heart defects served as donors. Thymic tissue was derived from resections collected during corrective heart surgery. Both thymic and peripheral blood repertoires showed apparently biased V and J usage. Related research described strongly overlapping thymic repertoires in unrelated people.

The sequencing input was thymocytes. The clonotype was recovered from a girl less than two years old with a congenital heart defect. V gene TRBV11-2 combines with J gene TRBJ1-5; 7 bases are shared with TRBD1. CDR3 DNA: TGTGCCAGCAGCTCCGGACAGGATAGCAATCAGCCCCAGCATTTT. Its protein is CASSSGQDSNQPQHF.